This entry lists 2 T cell receptor beta chains sequenced from one sample in a study of vaccination and CD4 T cells after COVID-19. Oncomine TCR Beta short-read sequencing was applied to DNA from cultured CD4+ T cells. One entry per CDR3 protein results from TCRdb running MiXCR on the PCR reads. This table has several thousand distinct CDR3 sequences, roughly two fifths appearing once. The antigens these receptors bind are not known. The sample's treatment: roughly 11-day PBMC culture with coronavirus spike peptide pools or control peptides (ViraFEST assay). Samples of CD4+ T cells were obtained from the unexposed donor before the COVID-19 pandemic (2011-2018). The sequenced material came from CD4+ T cells from blood, cultured in vitro. The receptors come from a human donor in good health.

V usage is TRBV10-3 and J usage is TRBJ1-5, with D possibly TRBD1 on 5 matching bases. Germline V CDR1 and CDR2: ENHRY, SYGVKD. The V end lost 1 base, the J end lost 2 bases, and 6 bases lay between the germline ends. There are 14 residues in the CDR3. The CDR3 DNA is TGTGCCATCAGTGAGTTAGGGGGCAATCAGCCCCAGCATTTT. Residues: CAISELGGNQPQHF.

The table lists this clonotype with a few counts. The genes are TRBV7-9 and TRBJ1-5; possibly TRBD1 for D (6 bases). Germline CDR1 SEHNR, CDR2 FQNEAQ (reference sequence). Trimming removed 7 bases from V and 2 bases from J, with 18 bases in between. The CDR3 consists of 16 residues. CDR3 bases: TGTGCCAGCACTCGGGGCTCAGGGGTCGGCAATCAGCCCCAGCATTTT. Translating gives CASTRGSGVGNQPQHF.